Listed below are T cell receptor beta chains from one sample, sequenced in a study of blood T cell repertoires in COVID-19. Clones were sequenced by immunoSEQ multiplex PCR, and TCRdb holds only the in-frame ones, with some missing. The sample consists of approximately 200,000 clones, about 90% of them appearing once. The material sequenced was PBMCs or T cells enriched from blood (not recorded which). Receptor source: a young woman who had recovered from COVID-19. Each CDR3 is given with its conserved first and last residue. The D gene is left open where the match is weak. Clone sizes are given selectively: once, few, many, or a class where the clone is expanded.

J gene	clone size	D gene	V gene	CDR3 DNA	CDR3 protein
TRBJ1-4	-	TRBD1	TRBV6-5	TGTGCCAGCAGTTTTACCGGGACAGGGGGTGAAAAACTGTTTTTT	CASSFTGTGGEKLFF
TRBJ2-6	-	TRBD1	TRBV30	TGTGCCTGGAGGTGGGCAGGGGGAAGCTCTGGGGCCAACGTCCTGACTTTC	CAWRWAGGSSGANVLTF
TRBJ2-7	-	-	TRBV27	TGTGCCAGCAGTCCACAGGGCTACGAGCAGTACTTC	CASSPQGYEQYF
TRBJ2-3	-	TRBD2	TRBV5-5	TGTGCCAGCAGCTTGGAGGTAGCGGGGGGGAGAGATACGCAGTATTTT	CASSLEVAGGRDTQYF
TRBJ1-5	-	-	TRBV10-3	TGTGCCATCAGTGGAGGAAACAATCAGCCCCAGCATTTT	CAISGGNNQPQHF
TRBJ2-2	-	-	TRBV12-5	TGTGCTAGTGGTTCGTCAGGATCTGAGGGCCGACGGAGCACCGGGGAGCTGTTTTTT	CASGSSGSEGRRSTGELFF
TRBJ2-3	-	-	TRBV9	TGTGCCAGCAGCGACTCCGGGGGAACTCCCACAGATACGCAGTATTTT	CASSDSGGTPTDTQYF
TRBJ1-1	-	-	TRBV7-2	TGTGCCAGCAGCCCCTCTAGCGGGCGGCCTGAAGCTTTCTTT	CASSPSSGRPEAFF
TRBJ2-7	-	TRBD1	TRBV5-1	TGCGCCAGCAGCCCGGGGACAGAGGCTAATTTAAAGCAGTACTTC	CASSPGTEANLKQYF
TRBJ2-5	once	-	TRBV18	TGTGCCAGCTCACCTTTAGCAGGGGAAGAGACCCAGTACTTC	CASSPLAGEETQYF
TRBJ1-5	once	-	TRBV30	TGTGCCTGGAGTGGTTGGCAGGGAAACCAGCCCCAGCATTTT	CAWSGWQGNQPQHF
TRBJ2-3	-	TRBD2	TRBV6-5	TGTGCCAGCAGTTACCAGACTAGCGGTAAAGATACGCAGTATTTT	CASSYQTSGKDTQYF
TRBJ1-2	few	-	TRBV30	TGTGCCTGGAATCAACAGGGTACGCATGGCTACACCTTC	CAWNQQGTHGYTF
TRBJ2-2	-	-	TRBV6-2/TRBV6-3	TGTGCCAGCAGCGTATCACTAGCCGGGGAGCTGTTTTTT	CASSVSLAGELFF
TRBJ1-6	-	TRBD1	TRBV13	TGTGCCAGCAGCTTTCCGAGGGCAGGGACAGGGGAGAATTCACCCCTCCACTTT	CASSFPRAGTGENSPLHF
TRBJ1-2	-	-	TRBV19	TGTGCCAGTAGTACCGGGGGAGGCTTCGACCTTAACTCTGGCTACACCTTC	CASSTGGGFDLNSGYTF
TRBJ2-1	-	-	TRBV7-8	TGTGCCAGCAGCTTCAGAGCAGGGAGTCTAGTCGGGGGTGAGCAGTTCTTC	CASSFRAGSLVGGEQFF
TRBJ2-1	-	TRBD2	TRBV7-3	TGTGCCAGCAGCTTAAATAGCGGGTTCGGCAATGAGCAGTTCTTC	CASSLNSGFGNEQFF
TRBJ2-1	once	-	TRBV6-4	TGTGCCAGCAGTGACTCTCTGACGGGTGAGCAGTTCTTC	CASSDSLTGEQFF
TRBJ1-2	-	-	TRBV7-9	TGTGCCAGCAGCTTTGACACAAGCTACACCTTC	CASSFDTSYTF
TRBJ2-1	-	-	TRBV7-8	TGTGCCAGCAGCTTTGCGGGACTCAGCAATGAGCAGTTCTTC	CASSFAGLSNEQFF
TRBJ2-7	-	TRBD1	TRBV3-1/TRBV3-2	TGTGCCAGCAGCTCCCACACAGGGGGGAGTTCCTACGAGCAGTACTTC	CASSSHTGGSSYEQYF
TRBJ1-1	-	-	TRBV19	TGTGCCAGTAGTCCGGCGGGTTGGAACACTGAAGCTTTCTTT	CASSPAGWNTEAFF
TRBJ2-1	-	TRBD2	TRBV9	TGTGCCAGCAGCGGGCCCCGGACTAGCGCAGACTCCTACAATGAGCAGTTCTTC	CASSGPRTSADSYNEQFF
TRBJ1-1	-	-	TRBV7-9	TGTGCCAGCAGCGGGGGGTCTGGGCTTAACACTGAAGCTTTCTTT	CASSGGSGLNTEAFF
TRBJ1-2	-	TRBD1	TRBV18	TGTGCCAGCTCTCCACTCCAGGGGGGCAAAGTTCATGGCTACACCTTC	CASSPLQGGKVHGYTF
TRBJ1-2	-	TRBD1	TRBV29-1	TGCAGCGTTGAGGTCGGGGACAGAACGTACACTAACTATGGCTACACCTTC	CSVEVGDRTYTNYGYTF
TRBJ2-7	many	-	TRBV7-8	TGTGCCAGCAGCCACGGGGGGCTCAACGAGCAGTACTTC	CASSHGGLNEQYF
TRBJ1-2	-	TRBD1	TRBV10-3	TGTGCCATCAGTGGCGGGACAGGGTATGGCTACACCTTC	CAISGGTGYGYTF
TRBJ1-6	-	-	TRBV19	TGTGCCAGTACCCTGACAGGCTCTAATTCACCCCTCCACTTT	CASTLTGSNSPLHF
TRBJ1-1	-	-	TRBV7-2	TGTGCCAGCAGAGACTACGGAGCAGTAGTTGCCGCTGAAGCTTTCTTT	CASRDYGAVVAAEAFF
TRBJ1-2	-	-	TRBV5-1	TGCGCCAGCAGCGAAGGGGTTGGCCGCTATGGCTACACCTTC	CASSEGVGRYGYTF
TRBJ1-2	-	-	TRBV21-1	TGTGCCAGCAGCAACAGGGACAGGGTGAACTATGGCTACACCTTC	CASSNRDRVNYGYTF
TRBJ1-5	-	TRBD1	TRBV18	TGTGCCAGCTCACAAGGGACAGCGGGTAATCAGCCCCAGCATTTT	CASSQGTAGNQPQHF
TRBJ1-1	-	-	TRBV5-6	TGTGCCAGCAGCCCCCCGGGCAGGGATACTGAAGCTTTCTTT	CASSPPGRDTEAFF
TRBJ1-1	once	TRBD1	TRBV11-2	TGTGCCAGCAGCTTAGATGGGGACAGGCTGAACACTGAAGCTTTCTTT	CASSLDGDRLNTEAFF
TRBJ1-3	-	-	TRBV7-8	TGTGCCAGCAGCCCCAGGGAAGGACAAACAGACACCATATATTTT	CASSPREGQTDTIYF
TRBJ1-4	-	TRBD1	TRBV5-1	TGCGCCAGCAGCTTGAGGGGCCGAGGGACAGGGGGCGCGTCTAATGAAAAACTGTTTTTT	CASSLRGRGTGGASNEKLFF
TRBJ2-7	few	TRBD2	TRBV4-3	TGCGCCAGCAGCCAGGCTCGGGCGGGGGTCTACGAGCAGTACTTC	CASSQARAGVYEQYF
TRBJ1-1	-	-	TRBV5-6	TGTGCCAGCAGCTTGTTTACGTCAGGCACTGAAGCTTTCTTT	CASSLFTSGTEAFF
TRBJ2-1	-	-	TRBV21-1	TGTGCCAACCGGGAGGCGGGTGAGCAGTTCTTC	CANREAGEQFF
TRBJ1-5	-	-	TRBV2	TGTGCCAGCAGTACTGGCAGGGCGGCGTCAGAACCCATACCTAGCAATCAGCCCCAGCATTTT	CASSTGRAASEPIPSNQPQHF
TRBJ1-1	-	TRBD1	TRBV19	TGTGCCAGTAAGAGGGACAGGGGGAACACTGAAGCTTTCTTT	CASKRDRGNTEAFF
TRBJ1-1	-	-	TRBV5-5	TGTGCCAGCAGCTTGGGGGGAGGCACTGAAGCTTTCTTT	CASSLGGGTEAFF
TRBJ2-1	-	-	TRBV5-1	TGCGCCAGCAGCCCGGATGCGGGGAGCTCCTACAATGAGCAGTTCTTC	CASSPDAGSSYNEQFF
TRBJ2-1	-	-	TRBV18	TGTGCCAGCCGTAGGGGGGGCAATGAGCAGTTCTTC	CASRRGGNEQFF
TRBJ1-2	-	TRBD1	TRBV11-2	TGTGCCAGCAGCTTAGATCCGGGGACAGCTAGCTACACCTTC	CASSLDPGTASYTF
TRBJ1-5	-	-	TRBV2	TGTGCCAGCCGGGAGGAGGCGGAGGAATTTAGCAATCAGCCCCAGCATTTT	CASREEAEEFSNQPQHF
TRBJ1-5	-	-	TRBV2	TGTGCCAGCAGTGAAAGGGGCGGCAATCAGCCCCAGCATTTT	CASSERGGNQPQHF
TRBJ1-3	-	-	TRBV7-9	TGTGCCAGCAGCTCCAGGGAATATGGAAACACCATATATTTT	CASSSREYGNTIYF